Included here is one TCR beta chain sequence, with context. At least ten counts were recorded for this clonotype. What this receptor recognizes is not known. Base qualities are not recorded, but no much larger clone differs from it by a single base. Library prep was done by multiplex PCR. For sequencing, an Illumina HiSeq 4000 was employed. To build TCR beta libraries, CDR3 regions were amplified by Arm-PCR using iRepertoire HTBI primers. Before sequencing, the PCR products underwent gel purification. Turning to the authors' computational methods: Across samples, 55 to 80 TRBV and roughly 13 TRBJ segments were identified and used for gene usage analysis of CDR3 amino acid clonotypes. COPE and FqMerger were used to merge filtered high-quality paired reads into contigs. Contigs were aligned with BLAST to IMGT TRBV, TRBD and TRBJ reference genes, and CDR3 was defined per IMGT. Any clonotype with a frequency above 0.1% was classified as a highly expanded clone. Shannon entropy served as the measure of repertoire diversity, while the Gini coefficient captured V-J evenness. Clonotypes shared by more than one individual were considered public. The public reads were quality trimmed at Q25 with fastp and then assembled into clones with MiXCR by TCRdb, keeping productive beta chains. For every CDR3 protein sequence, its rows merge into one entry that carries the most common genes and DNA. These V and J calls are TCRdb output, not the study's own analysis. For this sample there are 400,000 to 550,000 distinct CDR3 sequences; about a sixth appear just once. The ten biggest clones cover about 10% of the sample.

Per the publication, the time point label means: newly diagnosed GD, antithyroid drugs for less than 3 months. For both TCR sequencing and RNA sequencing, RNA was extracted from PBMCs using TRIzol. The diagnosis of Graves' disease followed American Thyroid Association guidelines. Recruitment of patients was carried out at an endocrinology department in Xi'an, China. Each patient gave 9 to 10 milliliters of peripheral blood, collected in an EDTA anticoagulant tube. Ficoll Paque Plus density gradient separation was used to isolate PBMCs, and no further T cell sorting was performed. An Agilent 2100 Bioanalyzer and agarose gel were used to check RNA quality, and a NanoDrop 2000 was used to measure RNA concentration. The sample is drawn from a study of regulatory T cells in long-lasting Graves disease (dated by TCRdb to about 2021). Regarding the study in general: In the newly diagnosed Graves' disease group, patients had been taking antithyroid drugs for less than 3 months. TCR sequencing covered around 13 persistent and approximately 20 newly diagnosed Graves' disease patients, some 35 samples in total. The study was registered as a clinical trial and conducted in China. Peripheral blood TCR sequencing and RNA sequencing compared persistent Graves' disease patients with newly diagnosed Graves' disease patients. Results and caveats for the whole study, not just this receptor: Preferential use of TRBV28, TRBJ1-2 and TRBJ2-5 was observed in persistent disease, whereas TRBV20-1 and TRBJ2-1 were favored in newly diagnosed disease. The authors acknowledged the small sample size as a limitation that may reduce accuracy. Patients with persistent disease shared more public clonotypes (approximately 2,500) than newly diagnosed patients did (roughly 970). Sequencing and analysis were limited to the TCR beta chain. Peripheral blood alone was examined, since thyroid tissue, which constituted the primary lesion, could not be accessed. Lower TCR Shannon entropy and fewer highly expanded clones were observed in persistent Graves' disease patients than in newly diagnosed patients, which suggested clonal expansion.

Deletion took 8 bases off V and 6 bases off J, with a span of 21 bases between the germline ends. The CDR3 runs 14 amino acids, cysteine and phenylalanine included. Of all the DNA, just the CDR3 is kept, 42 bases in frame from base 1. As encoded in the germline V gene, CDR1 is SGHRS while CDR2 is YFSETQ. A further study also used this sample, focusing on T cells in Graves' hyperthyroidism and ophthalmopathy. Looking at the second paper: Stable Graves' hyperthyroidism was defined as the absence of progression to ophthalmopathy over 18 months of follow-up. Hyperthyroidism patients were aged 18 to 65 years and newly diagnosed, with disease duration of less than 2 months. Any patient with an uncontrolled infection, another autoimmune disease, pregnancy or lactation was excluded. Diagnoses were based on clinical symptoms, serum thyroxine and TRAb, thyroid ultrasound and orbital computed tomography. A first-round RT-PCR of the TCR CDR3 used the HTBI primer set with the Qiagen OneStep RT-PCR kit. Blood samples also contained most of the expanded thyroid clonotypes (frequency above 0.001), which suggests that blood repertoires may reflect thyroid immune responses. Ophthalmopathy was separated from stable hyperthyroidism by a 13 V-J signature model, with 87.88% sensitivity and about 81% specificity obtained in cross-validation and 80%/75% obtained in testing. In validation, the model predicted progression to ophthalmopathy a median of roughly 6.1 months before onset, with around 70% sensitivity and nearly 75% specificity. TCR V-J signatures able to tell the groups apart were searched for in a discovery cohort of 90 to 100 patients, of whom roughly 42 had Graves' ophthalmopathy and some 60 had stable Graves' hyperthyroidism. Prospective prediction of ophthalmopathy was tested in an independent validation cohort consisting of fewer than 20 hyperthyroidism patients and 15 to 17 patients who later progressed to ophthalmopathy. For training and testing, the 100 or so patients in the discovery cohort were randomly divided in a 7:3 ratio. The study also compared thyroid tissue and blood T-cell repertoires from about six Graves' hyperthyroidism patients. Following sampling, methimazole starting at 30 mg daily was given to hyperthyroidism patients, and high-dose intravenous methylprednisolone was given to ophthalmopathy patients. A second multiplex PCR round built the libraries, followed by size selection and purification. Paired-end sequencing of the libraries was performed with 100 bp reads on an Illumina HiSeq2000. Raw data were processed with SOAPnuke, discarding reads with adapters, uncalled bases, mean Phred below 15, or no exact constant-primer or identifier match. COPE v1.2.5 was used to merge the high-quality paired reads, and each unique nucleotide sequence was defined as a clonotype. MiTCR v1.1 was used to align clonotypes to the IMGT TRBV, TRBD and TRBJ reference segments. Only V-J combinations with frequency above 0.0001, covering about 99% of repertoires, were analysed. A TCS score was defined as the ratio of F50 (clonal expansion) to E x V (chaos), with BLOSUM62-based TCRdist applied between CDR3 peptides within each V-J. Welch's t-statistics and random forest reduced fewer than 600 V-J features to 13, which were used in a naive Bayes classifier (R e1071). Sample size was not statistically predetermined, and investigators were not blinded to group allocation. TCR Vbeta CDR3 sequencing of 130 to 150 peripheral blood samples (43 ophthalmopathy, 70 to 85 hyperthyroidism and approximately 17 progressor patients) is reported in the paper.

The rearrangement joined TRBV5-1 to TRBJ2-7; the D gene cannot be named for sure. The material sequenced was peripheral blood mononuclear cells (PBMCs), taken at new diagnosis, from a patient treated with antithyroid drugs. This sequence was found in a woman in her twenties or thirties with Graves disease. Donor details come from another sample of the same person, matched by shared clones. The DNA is TGCGCCAGTTCGTCCTATAAATCAGACGGCGAGCAGTACTTC. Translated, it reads CASSSYKSDGEQYF.